This TCR beta chain was captured in a study of cytomegalovirus exposure and HLA in healthy donors. Study-wide findings and caveats: TCR beta chains associated with HLA were, in a later analysis, more clonally expanded than equally common others.

In regard to this clone: Its antigen remains unknown.

These donors counted as nominally healthy when sampled, but unrecorded immune exposures were likely. Amplification used 60 Vbeta primers and 13 Jbeta primers. The data were produced by immunoSEQ multiplex PCR, yet TCRdb's version contains in-frame clones alone and is incomplete. The profile shows 100,000 to 150,000 clones, about 70% of them singletons. Sequencing was done on a sample of PBMCs. This clonotype was sampled from an older woman in good health and CMV-seropositive.

As DNA, the CDR3 is TGTGCCAGCTCACCACGAGACGGGGAGAACTCCTACAATGAGCAGTTCTTC. Amino acids: CASSPRDGENSYNEQFF. The gene calls are TRBV18 and TRBJ2-1; D is perhaps TRBD2 (5 bases). The V end lost 1 base, the J end lost 0 bases, and 13 bases lay between the germline ends. There are 17 residues in the CDR3. The germline V gene encodes CDR1 KGHSH and CDR2 LQKENI.